These T cell receptor beta chains were read from a single sample in a study of T cell responses to AZD1222 COVID-19 vaccine. Clones were read by immunoSEQ multiplex PCR, and TCRdb kept only the in-frame ones, dropping some. The table records about 180,000 clones, 70% to 90% of them present only once. The specimen was peripheral blood, collected on day 0 of AZD1222 vaccination. The origin of the receptors is an adult in good health. CDR3s include the opening cysteine and the closing phenylalanine or tryptophan. A D gene is named only where the DNA matches it firmly. Clone size is given for some rows only: seen once, a few or many times, or a class if the clone is expanded.

D gene: NA
V gene: TRBV5-1
clone size: NA
J gene: TRBJ1-1
CDR3 DNA: TGCGCCAGCAGCTTGGAGGGGAGCGAGGGCACTGAAGCTTTCTTT
CDR3 protein: CASSLEGSEGTEAFF

D gene: NA
V gene: TRBV7-2
clone size: NA
J gene: TRBJ1-3
CDR3 DNA: TGTGCCAGCAGCTTAGATCGGGATTCTGGAAACACCATATATTTT
CDR3 protein: CASSLDRDSGNTIYF

D gene: NA
V gene: TRBV19
clone size: NA
J gene: TRBJ1-2
CDR3 DNA: TGTGCCAGTAGTATCGGGACGGCGGCTCATGGCTACACCTTC
CDR3 protein: CASSIGTAAHGYTF

D gene: NA
V gene: TRBV19
clone size: NA
J gene: TRBJ2-7
CDR3 DNA: TGTGCCAGTAGTCCCGCCTCAAGGGTCTCCTACGAGCAGTACTTC
CDR3 protein: CASSPASRVSYEQYF

D gene: NA
V gene: TRBV19
clone size: NA
J gene: TRBJ1-5
CDR3 DNA: TGTGCCAGTAGCTATTTGGGTGCTCCCCAGCATTTT
CDR3 protein: CASSYLGAPQHF

D gene: NA
V gene: TRBV11-2
clone size: NA
J gene: TRBJ1-2
CDR3 DNA: TGTGCCAGCAGCACCGGGGGCGGCAGGGTGGGCTACACCTTC
CDR3 protein: CASSTGGGRVGYTF

D gene: NA
V gene: TRBV28
clone size: NA
J gene: TRBJ1-1
CDR3 DNA: TGTGCCAGTACCTCCTGGCCGGGGAGGGCTTTCTTT
CDR3 protein: CASTSWPGRAFF

D gene: TRBD2
V gene: TRBV3-1/TRBV3-2
clone size: once
J gene: TRBJ2-3
CDR3 DNA: TGTGCCAGCAGCTCAAGCGGGGGAAGCACAGATACGCAGTATTTT
CDR3 protein: CASSSSGGSTDTQYF

D gene: TRBD2
V gene: TRBV7-8
clone size: few
J gene: TRBJ2-2
CDR3 DNA: TGTGCCAGCAGCTTAGCGTTAGCGGGAGGGCCCGGGGAGCTGTTTTTT
CDR3 protein: CASSLALAGGPGELFF

D gene: NA
V gene: TRBV5-1
clone size: NA
J gene: TRBJ2-1
CDR3 DNA: TGCGCCAGCAGCTTTCAGGGGATGAGCTCCTACAATGAGCAGTTCTTC
CDR3 protein: CASSFQGMSSYNEQFF

D gene: TRBD1
V gene: TRBV2
clone size: NA
J gene: TRBJ2-3
CDR3 DNA: TGTGCCAGCGGGGGACAGGGGAAAGATACGCAGTATTTT
CDR3 protein: CASGGQGKDTQYF

D gene: NA
V gene: TRBV4-1
clone size: NA
J gene: TRBJ1-6
CDR3 DNA: TGCGCCAGCAGCCAAGATTACGGCCGGGGGCCGGGGGATTCACCCCTCCACTTT
CDR3 protein: CASSQDYGRGPGDSPLHF

D gene: TRBD1
V gene: TRBV19
clone size: NA
J gene: TRBJ1-5
CDR3 DNA: TGTGCCAGTAGTATATCCAGGACAGGATATAGCAATCAGCCCCAGCATTTT
CDR3 protein: CASSISRTGYSNQPQHF

D gene: TRBD1
V gene: TRBV19
clone size: NA
J gene: TRBJ1-5
CDR3 DNA: TGTGCCAGTAGTATCCCACAGGGGGTGAGTCAGCCCCAGCATTTT
CDR3 protein: CASSIPQGVSQPQHF

D gene: NA
V gene: TRBV30
clone size: once
J gene: TRBJ1-3
CDR3 DNA: TGTGCCTGGAATCAGGCGAACTCTGGAAACACCATATATTTT
CDR3 protein: CAWNQANSGNTIYF

D gene: TRBD2
V gene: TRBV5-1
clone size: few
J gene: TRBJ2-1
CDR3 DNA: TGCGCCAGCAGCTTGCGCGCTAGCGGGGACAACAATGAGCAGTTCTTC
CDR3 protein: CASSLRASGDNNEQFF

D gene: TRBD1
V gene: TRBV5-8
clone size: NA
J gene: TRBJ1-5
CDR3 DNA: TGTGCCAGCAGCTCGCGGACAGGGGGCATGCAGCCCCAGCATTTT
CDR3 protein: CASSSRTGGMQPQHF

D gene: NA
V gene: TRBV27
clone size: NA
J gene: TRBJ1-4
CDR3 DNA: TGTGCCAGCAGTTTATCGGTCAGCCGAGAAAAACTGTTTTTT
CDR3 protein: CASSLSVSREKLFF

D gene: NA
V gene: TRBV19
clone size: NA
J gene: TRBJ2-2
CDR3 DNA: TGTGCCAGCGCCTTGAGAACAACCGGGGAGCTGTTTTTT
CDR3 protein: CASALRTTGELFF

D gene: TRBD2
V gene: TRBV28
clone size: NA
J gene: TRBJ2-5
CDR3 DNA: TGTGCCAGCCGGGGGGGGGTAGAGACCCAGTACTTC
CDR3 protein: CASRGGVETQYF

D gene: NA
V gene: TRBV6-6
clone size: NA
J gene: TRBJ1-2
CDR3 DNA: TGTGCCAGCATTCCCGGTGGATCCTCTAACTATGGCTACACCTTC
CDR3 protein: CASIPGGSSNYGYTF

D gene: NA
V gene: TRBV4-1
clone size: once
J gene: TRBJ2-1
CDR3 DNA: TGCGCCAGCAGCCAAGAGGGTGCTCCCGTTCTAAATGAGCAGTTCTTC
CDR3 protein: CASSQEGAPVLNEQFF

D gene: TRBD1
V gene: TRBV11-2
clone size: NA
J gene: TRBJ2-7
CDR3 DNA: TGTGCCAGCAGCGTTAGTCTGGACAGGGCAACGTCGAGCTCCTACGAGCAGTACTTC
CDR3 protein: CASSVSLDRATSSSYEQYF

D gene: TRBD2
V gene: TRBV27
clone size: NA
J gene: TRBJ2-1
CDR3 DNA: TGTGCCAGCAGCCTAACTAGCGGAATTTACCATGAGCAGTTCTTC
CDR3 protein: CASSLTSGIYHEQFF

D gene: TRBD1
V gene: TRBV18
clone size: once
J gene: TRBJ2-3
CDR3 DNA: TGTGCCAGCTCACCCCAGGGGGCTCTTAGCACAGATACGCAGTATTTT
CDR3 protein: CASSPQGALSTDTQYF

D gene: NA
V gene: TRBV7-9
clone size: few
J gene: TRBJ1-5
CDR3 DNA: TGTGCCAGCAGCGGTCCCATGTCGGACGATCAGCCCCAGCATTTT
CDR3 protein: CASSGPMSDDQPQHF

D gene: NA
V gene: TRBV9
clone size: NA
J gene: TRBJ1-2
CDR3 DNA: TGTGCCAGCAGCGTAGGAGGCAAGGCTACTAACTATGGCTACACCTTC
CDR3 protein: CASSVGGKATNYGYTF

D gene: NA
V gene: TRBV5-1
clone size: NA
J gene: TRBJ1-2
CDR3 DNA: TGCGCCAGCAGCGTAAAAAACGAGGGCTACACCTTC
CDR3 protein: CASSVKNEGYTF

D gene: TRBD1
V gene: TRBV2
clone size: NA
J gene: TRBJ2-7
CDR3 DNA: TGTGCCAGGGGGGACAGGGGCCCCTACGAGCAGTACTTC
CDR3 protein: CARGDRGPYEQYF

D gene: NA
V gene: TRBV28
clone size: NA
J gene: TRBJ2-7
CDR3 DNA: TGTGCCAGCAGTTTATCACCTACGGCCGAGCAGTACTTC
CDR3 protein: CASSLSPTAEQYF

D gene: TRBD1
V gene: TRBV28
clone size: NA
J gene: TRBJ1-5
CDR3 DNA: TGTGCCAGCAGTACCCGGACAGGGGTTAGCAATCAGCCCCAGCATTTT
CDR3 protein: CASSTRTGVSNQPQHF

D gene: TRBD1
V gene: TRBV5-1
clone size: NA
J gene: TRBJ2-2
CDR3 DNA: TGCGCCAGCAGCTTGCAGGGGGCTAACACCGGGGAGCTGTTTTTT
CDR3 protein: CASSLQGANTGELFF

D gene: TRBD1
V gene: TRBV7-2
clone size: NA
J gene: TRBJ1-5
CDR3 DNA: TGTGCCAGCAGCTTCGGACAGGGAGGCAATCAGCCCCAGCATTTT
CDR3 protein: CASSFGQGGNQPQHF

D gene: NA
V gene: TRBV3-1/TRBV3-2
clone size: NA
J gene: TRBJ1-6
CDR3 DNA: TGTGCCAGCAGCCACGGGACGGGTAATTCACCCCTCCACTTT
CDR3 protein: CASSHGTGNSPLHF

D gene: NA
V gene: TRBV6-5
clone size: few
J gene: TRBJ1-4
CDR3 DNA: TGTGCCAGCAGCCTCTATGAGGGTGGCGAAAAACTGTTTTTT
CDR3 protein: CASSLYEGGEKLFF

D gene: NA
V gene: TRBV7-2
clone size: NA
J gene: TRBJ1-6
CDR3 DNA: TGTGCCAGCAATTTGGGGGGCCCCCTCCACTTT
CDR3 protein: CASNLGGPLHF

D gene: NA
V gene: TRBV2
clone size: NA
J gene: TRBJ1-1
CDR3 DNA: TGTGCCAGCAGACTGGATCTGGACAGAAGGATTGGGGACACTGAAGCTTTCTTT
CDR3 protein: CASRLDLDRRIGDTEAFF

D gene: TRBD2
V gene: TRBV7-3
clone size: NA
J gene: TRBJ2-1
CDR3 DNA: TGTGCCAGCAGCTCCGAAGCGGGAGGGCAGACGAATGAGCAGTTCTTC
CDR3 protein: CASSSEAGGQTNEQFF

D gene: TRBD1
V gene: TRBV3-1/TRBV3-2
clone size: NA
J gene: TRBJ2-1
CDR3 DNA: TGTGCCAGCAGCCCGGGACAGAGCTCCTACAATGAGCAGTTCTTC
CDR3 protein: CASSPGQSSYNEQFF

D gene: NA
V gene: TRBV12-3/TRBV12-4
clone size: NA
J gene: TRBJ1-3
CDR3 DNA: TGTGCCAGCAGTCTCTTGAGGAACACCATATATTTT
CDR3 protein: CASSLLRNTIYF

D gene: TRBD2
V gene: TRBV9
clone size: NA
J gene: TRBJ2-1
CDR3 DNA: TGTGCCAGCAGCCAATCCGGGACTAGCGCCAGAGAGCAGTTCTTC
CDR3 protein: CASSQSGTSAREQFF

D gene: NA
V gene: TRBV9
clone size: NA
J gene: TRBJ1-2
CDR3 DNA: TGTGCCAGCAGCGCCCCCGCGGGTTGGGGTGGCTACACCTTC
CDR3 protein: CASSAPAGWGGYTF

D gene: TRBD2
V gene: TRBV6-6
clone size: NA
J gene: TRBJ2-5
CDR3 DNA: TGTGCCAGCAGTCCCAGACTAGCGGGAGGGCCGAAGGAGACCCAGTACTTC
CDR3 protein: CASSPRLAGGPKETQYF

D gene: TRBD2
V gene: TRBV6-4
clone size: NA
J gene: TRBJ2-1
CDR3 DNA: TGTGCCAGCAGTGACTCGACTAGCGGGGACAATGAGCAGTTCTTC
CDR3 protein: CASSDSTSGDNEQFF

D gene: TRBD2
V gene: TRBV27
clone size: NA
J gene: TRBJ2-3
CDR3 DNA: TGTGCCAGCAGTTTAGCTAGCGGGGTTAGCGCAGATACGCAGTATTTT
CDR3 protein: CASSLASGVSADTQYF

D gene: NA
V gene: TRBV4-3
clone size: NA
J gene: TRBJ1-2
CDR3 DNA: TGCGCCAGCAGCCAAGGGGGGGCTCATCACTATGGCTACACCTTC
CDR3 protein: CASSQGGAHHYGYTF

D gene: TRBD1
V gene: TRBV6-5
clone size: NA
J gene: TRBJ1-1
CDR3 DNA: TGTGCCACAGAACAGGGGTTGAACACTGAAGCTTTCTTT
CDR3 protein: CATEQGLNTEAFF

D gene: TRBD2
V gene: TRBV4-1
clone size: NA
J gene: TRBJ2-1
CDR3 DNA: TGCGCCAGCAGCCAAGTTAGCGGGAGTCCCGCGAGTGAGCAGTTCTTC
CDR3 protein: CASSQVSGSPASEQFF

D gene: NA
V gene: TRBV30
clone size: NA
J gene: TRBJ1-1
CDR3 DNA: TGTGCCTGGAGTGTAAGGGGCGGTATGGGTGAAGCTTTCTTT
CDR3 protein: CAWSVRGGMGEAFF

D gene: TRBD1
V gene: TRBV28
clone size: NA
J gene: TRBJ1-5
CDR3 DNA: TGTGCCAGCAGTCGCAGAACCGGGACAGGGGGCTTTAGCAATCAGCCCCAGCATTTT
CDR3 protein: CASSRRTGTGGFSNQPQHF

D gene: TRBD1
V gene: TRBV7-9
clone size: once
J gene: TRBJ2-3
CDR3 DNA: TGTGCCAGTCTCAGGGGGACAACAGATACGCAGTATTTT
CDR3 protein: CASLRGTTDTQYF

D gene: NA
V gene: TRBV6-5
clone size: NA
J gene: TRBJ1-1
CDR3 DNA: TGTGCCAGCAGTTCCCGGGGGGGCGTGAACACTGAAGCTTTCTTT
CDR3 protein: CASSSRGGVNTEAFF

D gene: NA
V gene: TRBV5-8
clone size: once
J gene: TRBJ1-5
CDR3 DNA: TGTGCCAGCAGCTTGCCAGGGGCAGGGCAGCCCCAGCATTTT
CDR3 protein: CASSLPGAGQPQHF